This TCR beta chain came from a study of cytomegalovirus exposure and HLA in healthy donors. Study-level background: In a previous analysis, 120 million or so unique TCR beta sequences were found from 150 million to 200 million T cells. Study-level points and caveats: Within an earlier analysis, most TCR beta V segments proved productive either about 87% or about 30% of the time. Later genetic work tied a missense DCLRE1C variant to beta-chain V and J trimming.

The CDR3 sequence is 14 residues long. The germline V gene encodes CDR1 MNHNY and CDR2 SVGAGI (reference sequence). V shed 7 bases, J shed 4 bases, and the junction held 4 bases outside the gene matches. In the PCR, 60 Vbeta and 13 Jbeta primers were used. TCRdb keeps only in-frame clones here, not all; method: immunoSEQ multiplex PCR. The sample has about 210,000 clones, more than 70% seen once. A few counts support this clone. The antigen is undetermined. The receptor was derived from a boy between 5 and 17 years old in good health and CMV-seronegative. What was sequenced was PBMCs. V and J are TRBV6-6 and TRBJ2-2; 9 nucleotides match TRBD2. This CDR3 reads CASKAGGFTGELFF. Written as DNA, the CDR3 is TGTGCCAGCAAGGCGGGAGGGTTCACCGGGGAGCTGTTTTTT.